This is a list of T cell receptor beta chains from one sample in a study of T cells in Graves' hyperthyroidism and ophthalmopathy. Via MiXCR, TCRdb re-called the multiplex PCR reads, giving one row per CDR3 protein. The repertoire holds just over 550,000 distinct CDR3 sequences, 40% to 55% seen once, with 8.2% in the top ten. Specimen: peripheral blood or thyroid tissue (not recorded which). These receptors came from a woman aged 18-30 years with Graves' hyperthyroidism. CDR3s include the opening cysteine and the closing phenylalanine or tryptophan. Fields, in order: J gene, D gene, V gene, clone size, CDR3 protein, CDR3 DNA. A D gene is named only where the DNA matches it firmly. Part of the rows lack a size; the others show once, few, many or a class for expanded clones.

TRBJ2-6	TRBD2	TRBV15	once	CATSRGQGGTEANVLTF	TGTGCCACCAGCAGAGGCCAGGGAGGGACGGAGGCCAACGTCCTGACTTTC
TRBJ2-5	.	TRBV15	.	CATSRLGLFLTQYF	TGTGCCACCAGCCGACTAGGGCTGTTTCTGACCCAGTACTTC
TRBJ2-5	.	TRBV2	few	CASSAVGSGTQYF	TGTGCCAGCAGTGCCGTCGGGAGTGGGACCCAGTACTTC
TRBJ1-6	.	TRBV5-5	.	CASSGRVSSPLHF	TGTGCCAGCAGCGGAAGGGTGAGTTCACCCCTCCACTTT
TRBJ1-3	.	TRBV25-1	.	CASSKVISGNTIYF	TGTGCCAGCAGTAAAGTTATCTCTGGAAACACCATATATTTT
TRBJ2-7	TRBD2	TRBV20-1	many	CSAHRRAGGQYF	TGCAGTGCCCACCGGCGAGCGGGAGGGCAGTACTTC
TRBJ1-1	.	TRBV10-3	many	CAIKSSEDTEAFF	TGTGCCATCAAGTCCTCTGAAGACACTGAAGCTTTCTTT
TRBJ1-4	.	TRBV7-2	.	CASSQNKGWGEKLFF	TGTGCCAGCAGCCAAAATAAGGGCTGGGGTGAAAAACTGTTTTTT
TRBJ1-3	.	TRBV5-1	few	CASSLFGYSGNTIYF	TGCGCCAGCAGCTTGTTTGGGTACTCTGGAAACACCATATATTTT
TRBJ1-2	TRBD1	TRBV2	many	CASSDDRALSGYTF	TGTGCCAGCAGTGATGACAGGGCCTTGAGTGGCTACACCTTC
TRBJ2-3	TRBD1	TRBV7-2	.	CASSVGTGRTDTQYF	TGTGCCAGCAGCGTCGGGACAGGGCGGACAGATACGCAGTATTTT
TRBJ1-4	TRBD1	TRBV24-1	once	CATSSPPGVGTAEGVEKLFF	TGTGCCACCAGTTCTCCTCCAGGAGTCGGGACAGCAGAAGGGGTTGAAAAACTGTTTTTT
TRBJ1-1	TRBD1	TRBV15	.	CATSSRSRDSYEAFF	TGTGCCACCAGCAGCCGAAGCCGGGACAGCTATGAAGCTTTCTTT
TRBJ1-2	TRBD1	TRBV25-1	.	CASSDLQGGGRAQYGYTF	TGTGCCAGCAGTGATCTCCAAGGGGGCGGGAGGGCGCAATATGGCTACACCTTC
TRBJ1-4	.	TRBV5-4	.	CASSQDLRGNEKLFF	TGTGCCAGCAGCCAAGATCTCAGGGGTAATGAAAAACTGTTTTTT
TRBJ1-1	.	TRBV7-3	few	CASSYYGGWLEDTEAFF	TGTGCCAGCAGTTACTACGGAGGGTGGCTTGAAGACACTGAAGCTTTCTTT
TRBJ1-1	.	TRBV6-5	few	CASSHLPNTEAFF	TGTGCCAGCAGCCACCTACCTAACACTGAAGCTTTCTTT
TRBJ1-5	TRBD1	TRBV20-1	.	CSAVQGDLNQPQHF	TGCAGTGCTGTACAGGGGGACCTAAATCAGCCCCAGCATTTT
TRBJ1-1	.	TRBV19	.	CASLGQLNTEAFF	TGTGCCAGTCTGGGACAATTGAACACTGAAGCTTTCTTT
TRBJ1-3	TRBD1	TRBV20-1	few	CSARDDRVTGNTIYF	TGCAGTGCTAGAGATGACAGGGTAACTGGAAACACCATATATTTT
TRBJ2-7	.	TRBV10-3	many	CAISYGTHPYEQYF	TGTGCCATCAGTTACGGGACGCACCCCTACGAGCAGTACTTC
TRBJ2-7	TRBD1	TRBV10-3	many	CAIRTGTGGLEQYF	TGTGCCATCAGAACCGGGACAGGGGGCTTAGAGCAGTACTTC
TRBJ2-2	TRBD1	TRBV29-1	many	CSVEEDRGTGELFF	TGCAGCGTTGAAGAGGACAGGGGAACCGGGGAGCTGTTTTTT
TRBJ1-5	.	TRBV19	.	CASNGRGNQPQHF	TGTGCCAGTAACGGCAGAGGCAATCAGCCCCAGCATTTT
TRBJ1-2	TRBD1	TRBV24-1	many	CATSDPGQGNYGYTF	TGTGCCACCAGTGATCCGGGACAGGGAAACTATGGCTACACCTTC
TRBJ2-7	.	TRBV7-6	.	CASSRGTDFPYEQYF	TGTGCCAGCAGCAGGGGTACAGACTTCCCCTACGAGCAGTACTTC
TRBJ2-2	.	TRBV2	.	CASSPVAVGELFF	TGTGCCAGCAGTCCAGTAGCGGTCGGGGAGCTGTTTTTT
TRBJ1-6	.	TRBV2	many	CASSEALAGSHSPLHF	TGTGCCAGCAGTGAAGCATTGGCAGGAAGCCATTCACCCCTCCACTTT